One sample yielded the 29 T cell receptor beta chains listed below, sequenced in a study of immune heterogeneity within non-small cell lung tumors (dated by TCRdb to the late 2010s). For the TCR template, genomic DNA was extracted from bulk tumor tissue, and 500 to 750 ng of gDNA was amplified for each sample. During surgery, several biopsies were collected from each primary tumor and placed as far from one another as possible within the tumor mass. The study cohort was described as untreated, and patients were newly diagnosed NSCLC cases undergoing curative surgery. Sequencing was carried out with a HiSeq X Ten. The TCR beta CDR3 region was amplified with a multiplex PCR system whose first round of about 9 cycles used 32 V-gene forward primers and 13 J-gene reverse primers. Clones were called with MiXCR by TCRdb after fastp trimmed the public reads at Q25, and only in-frame beta chains were retained. Here each entry gathers all rows of one CDR3 protein and keeps the most common genes and DNA. The sample includes several thousand distinct CDR3 sequences, with around 20% observed a single time. The biggest ten clones account for approximately 15% of the sample.

Specimen: lung tumor tissue. The receptors were sampled from a female donor with non-small cell lung cancer.

The V gene is TRBV27, the J gene TRBJ1-5; D is unresolved. Germline CDR1 is MNHEY and CDR2 is SMNVEV (reference sequence). CDR3 length: 12 amino acids. Trimming stripped 8 bases from V and 0 bases from J, with 5 bases between. The DNA for the CDR3 is TGTGCCAGCCGTTATAGCAATCAGCCCCAGCATTTT. Amino acid sequence: CASRYSNQPQHF.

This chain links TRBV28 with TRBJ2-1, with D hard to call. Germline values: CDR1 MDHEN, CDR2 SYDVKM. This CDR3 comprises 11 residues. V gave up 3 bases and J gave up 15 bases, with 12 bases separating them. CDR3 sequence: CASSLTARWFF. As DNA, the CDR3 is TGTGCCAGCAGTTTGACTGCGAGGTGGTTCTTC. The entire variable domain, with the rest obtained from reference TRBV28 and TRBJ2-1, is as follows: DVKVTQSSRYLVKRTGEKVFLECVQDMDHENMFWYRQDPGLGLRLIYFSYDVKMKEKGDIPEGYSVSREKKERFSLILESASTNQTSMYLCASSLTARWFFGPGTRLTVL.

This clonotype was seen only a few times. The J gene is TRBJ2-3, the V gene TRBV30, with 13 bases fitting TRBD2. CDR3 length: 14 residues. Germline V gives CDR1 GTSNPN, CDR2 SVGIG (reference sequence). The V gene end was trimmed by 3 bases and the J gene end by 8 bases; junction bases not matched to a gene: 5. CDR3 DNA: TGTGCCTGGAGCCCTGGACTAGCGGGAGTTACGCAGTATTTT. Translated, it gives CAWSPGLAGVTQYF.

This clonotype was seen a handful of times. The chain recombines TRBV11-2 with TRBJ2-3, with 8 positions matching TRBD2. V was pared by 4 bases and J by 4 bases, with 4 bases of the junction left unmatched. Per germline, CDR1 SGHAT and CDR2 FQNNGV. This CDR3 contains 14 residues. The CDR3: CASSSGGGADTQYF. DNA of the CDR3: TGTGCCAGCAGCTCGGGGGGGGGTGCAGATACGCAGTATTTT.

By share of the sample, this clonotype is medium-sized. This chain connects TRBV29-1 to TRBJ2-7; D may be TRBD1 or TRBD2 (5 bases each). V lost 6 bases to trimming and J lost 7 bases, with 19 bases between them. The CDR3 runs to 13 residues. CDR1 and CDR2 from the germline V gene are SQVTM and ANQGSEA. The CDR3 coding sequence is TGCAGCGTACCGGGACCCAATCAAGTGGAGCAGTACTTC. Translated: CSVPGPNQVEQYF.

Worth noting for this clonotype: Given a much more abundant clone one base away, this may be a read error. The chain is built from TRBV6-2 or TRBV6-3 and TRBJ2-7, with 7 bases that match TRBD2. The CDR3 is 13 amino acids. Germline trimming cut 2 bases from V and 3 bases from J; bases unmatched to any gene: 1. Germline loops: CDR1 MNHEY, CDR2 SVGEGT. The CDR3 reads CASSYRGVYEQYF. DNA of the CDR3: TGTGCCAGCAGTTACCGGGGGGTCTACGAGCAGTACTTC.

This clonotype rates as medium-sized. The rearrangement uses TRBV14 and TRBJ2-7, with D possibly being TRBD1 (5 bases). Germline V gives CDR1 SGHDN, CDR2 FVKESK. Trimming shortened V by 2 bases and J by 6 bases, and 11 bases separated the two germline ends. The CDR3 runs to 13 residues. The CDR3 region is CASSQWGVAEQYF. The CDR3 DNA reads TGTGCCAGCAGCCAATGGGGCGTGGCCGAGCAGTACTTC.

In this sample, this clonotype is medium-sized. This sequence joins TRBV20-1 and TRBJ1-2; 7 bases are shared with TRBD1. Germline CDR1 and CDR2: DFQATT and SNEGSKA (reference sequence). CDR3 size: 14 residues. The ends lost 6 bases at V and 4 bases at J; junction bases unmatched: 11. This chain's CDR3 is CSAPGQRGSYGYTF. CDR3 nucleotides: TGCAGTGCCCCGGGACAGCGAGGGAGCTATGGCTACACCTTC.

Worth noting for this clonotype: A clone one base away is much larger, so this may be a read error. The chain employs TRBV6-1 and TRBJ2-2; possible D gene TRBD2, 6 bases. This CDR3 is 16 amino acids long. Germline CDR1 MNHNS, CDR2 SASEGT. Trimming removed 1 base from V and 1 base from J, with 10 bases in between. CDR3 region: CASSEVAVGNTGELFF. The CDR3 DNA is TGTGCCAGCAGTGAAGTAGCGGTAGGGAACACCGGGGAGCTGTTTTTT.

There are a few counts of this clonotype. The rearrangement links TRBV7-6 to TRBJ1-1, with TRBD1 as a possible D gene (6 bases). The CDR3 contains 14 residues. V lost 1 base to trimming and J lost 4 bases, with 10 bases between them. The germline CDR1 and CDR2 sequences are SGHVS and FNYEAQ. CDR3 sequence reads: CASSLEGGGTEAFF. The CDR3 coding sequence is TGTGCCAGCAGCTTAGAAGGGGGGGGCACTGAAGCTTTCTTT.

V gene TRBV19 combines with J gene TRBJ2-6; a possible D gene is TRBD1 (6 bases). V was pared by 4 bases and J by 0 bases, with 13 bases between. The V gene's germline CDR1 is LNHDA and CDR2 SQIVND (reference sequence). This CDR3 region has 17 residues. CDR3 sequence: CASSKGHTFSGANVLTF. CDR3 coding DNA: TGTGCCAGTAGTAAGGGACACACATTCTCTGGGGCCAACGTCCTGACTTTC.

This clonotype turned up a few times. At one end, the junction sequence differs from germline, possibly due to a read error. The chain employs TRBV7-6 and TRBJ2-7; 8 bases are a match to TRBD1. The CDR3 extends over 12 amino acids. CDR1 and CDR2 from the germline V gene are SGHVS and FNYEAQ. Here the CDR3 reads CVSSLTGGEQYF. CDR3 coding DNA: TGTGTCAGCAGCTTAACAGGGGGCGAGCAGTACTTC.

In this sample, this clonotype is medium-sized. V usage is TRBV5-1 and J usage is TRBJ1-2; maybe TRBD1 (6 bases). Germline CDR1 SGHRS, CDR2 YFSETQ. Trimming cost V 0 bases and J 10 bases, with 13 bases left between them. The CDR3 has 13 amino acids. CDR3 bases: TGCGCCAGCAGCTTGGTCGGGGGGCAAGACTACACCTTC. Protein product: CASSLVGGQDYTF.

The V gene is TRBV20-1, the J gene TRBJ1-5; D is perhaps TRBD1 (6 bases). Looked up from germline, CDR1 is DFQATT and CDR2 is SNEGSKA (reference sequence). Trimming stripped 4 bases from V and 5 bases from J, with 18 bases between. This CDR3 has 15 residues. The CDR3 DNA is TGCAGTGCTAAAGACAGGATCTCACCCTATCAGCCCCAGCATTTT. Encoded protein: CSAKDRISPYQPQHF.

This clonotype showed up just a few times. The V and J genes are TRBV6-2 or TRBV6-3 and TRBJ2-1; D call uncertain. The V and J ends lost 0 bases and 8 bases respectively, with 11 bases between them. CDR3 length: 14 residues. Germline V CDR1 and CDR2: MNHEY, SVGEGT. CDR3 loop: CASSYSRSTDEQFF. DNA of the CDR3: TGTGCCAGCAGTTACTCGAGGTCCACTGATGAGCAGTTCTTC.

The sample holds a few counts of this clonotype. V gene TRBV7-9 combines with J gene TRBJ1-2; TRBD1 agrees at 8 bases. The V gene end was trimmed by 4 bases and the J gene end by 8 bases; junction bases not matched to a gene: 12. Germline values: CDR1 SEHNR, CDR2 FQNEAQ (reference sequence). This CDR3 spans 15 amino acids. In DNA, the CDR3 is TGTGCCAGCAGCTCCGCACGGTCGGACAGGGCGGGCTACACCTTC. It encodes CASSSARSDRAGYTF.

This clonotype was observed a single time. V gene TRBV19 combines with J gene TRBJ1-5; TRBD1 agrees at 7 bases. There are 15 residues in the CDR3. Unmatched junction bases numbered 3, after V lost 3 bases and J lost 1 base. Looked up from germline, CDR1 is LNHDA and CDR2 is SQIVND (reference sequence). The CDR3 region is CASSMGQRSNQPQHF. CDR3 coding DNA: TGTGCCAGTAGTATGGGACAGAGGAGCAATCAGCCCCAGCATTTT.

V gene TRBV27 combines with J gene TRBJ2-4; D uncertain. With 8 bases removed from V and 7 bases from J, the gap between germline ends came to 12 bases. The CDR3 spans 12 residues. Looked up from germline, CDR1 is MNHEY and CDR2 is SMNVEV (reference sequence). Here the CDR3 reads CASGKIKNIQYF. In DNA, the CDR3 is TGTGCCAGCGGGAAAATCAAGAACATTCAGTACTTC.

In this sample, this clonotype turned up a few times. V and J are TRBV6-5 and TRBJ2-7, with D possibly being TRBD2 (5 bases). V gave up 2 bases and J gave up 0 bases, with 14 bases separating them. The germline V gene encodes CDR1 MNHEY and CDR2 SVGAGI. The CDR3 length is 16 residues. CDR3 loop: CASSYKARGSSYEQYF. The CDR3 bases are TGTGCCAGCAGTTACAAGGCTAGAGGGAGCTCCTACGAGCAGTACTTC.

This clonotype is medium-sized (0.01 to 0.1%). The chain links TRBV2 to TRBJ1-1; D is perhaps TRBD1 (6 bases). The CDR3 is 14 residues long. Germline V gene lookup returns CDR1 SNHLY and CDR2 FYNNEI. The V end lost 2 bases, the J end lost 2 bases, and 9 bases lay between the germline ends. The CDR3 is CASSEIRGNTEAFF. In nucleotides, the CDR3 is TGTGCCAGCAGTGAAATCAGGGGAAACACTGAAGCTTTCTTT.

This clonotype counts as medium-sized (0.01 to 0.1%). This chain joins TRBV28 and TRBJ2-7, with TRBD2 identical over 9 bases. V was clipped by 4 bases and J by 5 bases; unmatched bases: 9. The CDR3 consists of 15 residues. Germline lookup yields CDR1 MDHEN and CDR2 SYDVKM. CDR3 DNA: TGTGCCAGCAGTTCTAGCGGGAACGAATTCGACGAGCAGTACTTC. Translating gives CASSSSGNEFDEQYF.

Within the sample, this clonotype is medium-sized. The rearrangement uses TRBV7-2 and TRBJ2-7, with D perhaps given as TRBD1 or TRBD2 (6 bases each). The CDR3 loop spans 13 amino acids. The V end was cut by 1 base, the J end by 5 bases, with 9 bases between. Germline CDR1 SGHTA, CDR2 FQGNSA. CDR3 in amino acids: CASSLVGGNEQYF. In DNA, the CDR3 is TGTGCCAGCAGCTTAGTAGGGGGGAACGAGCAGTACTTC.

By sample share, this clonotype is medium-sized. The genes are TRBV2 and TRBJ2-2; TRBD1 aligns across 8 bases. Germline assignment: CDR1 SNHLY and CDR2 FYNNEI. V shed 6 bases and J 5 bases; nucleotides not matched to a gene: 8. The CDR3 has 15 amino acids. CDR3 in amino acids: CASRSTGGRTGELFF. CDR3 coding DNA: TGTGCCAGCAGGTCCACAGGGGGGAGGACCGGGGAGCTGTTTTTT.

By share of the sample, this clonotype is medium-sized. The DNA for the CDR3 is TGTGCCAGCAGCTTAGCACTGAACTATGGCTACACCTTC. Residues: CASSLALNYGYTF. The genes are TRBV11-3 and TRBJ1-2; unclear D gene. V lost 1 base, J lost 2 bases, and 5 bases lay in between. Germline V gene data show CDR1 as SGHNT and CDR2 as YENEEA. This CDR3 has 13 amino acids.

A remark on this clonotype: This clone may be a read error of a much larger clone one base away. The chain recombines TRBV30 with TRBJ2-7; D is possibly TRBD1 or TRBD2 (5 bases each). The CDR3 has 14 amino acids. Germline loops: CDR1 GTSNPN, CDR2 SVGIG (reference sequence). V was pared by 4 bases and J by 6 bases, with 19 bases between. CDR3 nucleotides: TGTGCCTGGATTGTACGGGGCGTGGGAAGCGAGCAGTACTTC. This gives the protein CAWIVRGVGSEQYF.

The V gene is TRBV29-1, the J gene TRBJ2-3, with D perhaps assigned TRBD1 or TRBD2 (6 bases each). The J call may be faulty, since TRBJ2-5 better matches the DNA end. The CDR3 is 15 residues long. CDR1 SQVTM and CDR2 ANQGSEA come from the germline V gene. DNA of the CDR3: TGCAGCGTTGAAGTGCACAGAAGGGGGGAGGAGACCCAGTACTTC. Its translation: CSVEVHRRGEETQYF.

As to this clonotype: A read error may explain this, as a much larger clone is one base away. The chain uses TRBV19 and TRBJ2-2; 10 bases agree with TRBD2. Germline values: CDR1 LNHDA, CDR2 SQIVND (reference sequence). V shed 5 bases and J 10 bases; nucleotides not matched to a gene: 10. This CDR3 is 15 amino acids long. The CDR3 spells CASSWSSGRPAELFF. For the CDR3, the DNA is TGTGCCAGTAGTTGGTCTAGCGGGAGACCCGCGGAGCTGTTTTTT.

The J gene is TRBJ2-7, the V gene TRBV7-4, with 12 bases identical to TRBD2. CDR1 and CDR2 from the germline V gene are SGHVT and SQSDAQ. The CDR3 has 17 amino acids. V gave up 5 bases and J gave up 2 bases; unmatched junction bases: 10. The CDR3 bases are TGTGCCAGCAGCCCTGGGACTAGCGGGTCTCCGGCCTACGAGCAGTACTTC. Encoded protein: CASSPGTSGSPAYEQYF.

By share, this clonotype counts as medium-sized. The gene calls are TRBV7-9 and TRBJ1-3; tentatively, D is TRBD1 (6 bases). V was pared by 5 bases and J by 0 bases, with 20 bases between. Germline CDR1 SEHNR, CDR2 FQNEAQ (reference sequence). This CDR3 comprises 18 residues. The CDR3 sequence: CASSPIPGEAISGNTIYF. The CDR3 bases are TGTGCCAGCAGCCCAATCCCAGGGGAGGCGATCTCTGGAAACACCATATATTTT.